This T cell receptor beta chain comes out of a study of T cell responses to AZD1222 COVID-19 vaccine. Study in general: Recipients boosted at about 4 weeks or about 12 weeks are pooled. Findings and caveats of the study: Reports say nearly half of spike-specific TCRs go after unmutated variant regions. Vaccine-related CD4 TCRs covered spike, predominating at 160-218 and 743-854. Clonal diversity may have been underestimated, and the donors were mostly white British, with more females than males.

The sample holds a few counts of this clone. Its antigen remains unidentified. The method was immunoSEQ multiplex PCR; TCRdb's version includes in-frame clones alone and lacks a portion of them. The data contain some 180,000 clones, 85% to 95% of them singletons. The sample in question was peripheral blood, obtained on day 0 of AZD1222 vaccination. The receptor was derived from an adult in good health.

CDR3 region: CASRGGGASREKLFF. As DNA, the CDR3 is TGTGCCAGCAGGGGTGGAGGGGCTAGTAGGGAAAAACTGTTTTTT. The V call is TRBV28, the J call TRBJ1-4, with D possibly being TRBD1 (5 bases). The CDR3 has 15 amino acids. The V gene lost 6 bases and the J gene lost 8 bases, with 19 bases spanning the gap. The germline V gene encodes CDR1 MDHEN and CDR2 SYDVKM.